Detailed here is one TCR beta chain. The data originate from a study of PD-L1 blockade in urothelial cancer. Across the study: Median blood clonality was around 0.08, with more than 75,000 unique TCRs.

The V gene end was trimmed by 7 bases and the J gene end by 5 bases; junction bases not matched to a gene: 6. CDR3 length equals 14 residues. Germline CDR1 is SGHVS and CDR2 is FNYEAQ. Time point: peripheral blood 6 weeks after treatment start. The table came from immunoSEQ multiplex PCR; TCRdb's copy has only in-frame clones and leaves some out. Of roughly 120,000 clones listed, 85% to 90% are singletons. The genes are TRBV7-6 and TRBJ2-5, with 11 nucleotides matching TRBD1. The source of this sequence is a man aged 55 to 69 with urothelial cancer. Sequenced material: PBMCs, taken around atezolizumab (anti-PD-L1) treatment. DNA for the CDR3: TGTGCCAGCATCCAGGGACAGGGGGATGAGACCCAGTACTTC. Protein product: CASIQGQGDETQYF.